The 13 T cell receptor beta chains presented below share a single source sample, sequenced in a study of beta chain features in type 1 diabetes. Whole-study results and caveats: Within each of all four CD4+ subsets, Type 1 diabetes patients had TCRB CDR3s that were moderately but significantly shorter.

What these receptors recognize is not known. The study reverse transcribed the entire isolated RNA, so it sequenced expressed TCRB transcripts. The table came from immunoSEQ multiplex PCR; TCRdb's copy has only in-frame clones and leaves some out. This table has around 100,000 clones, 25% to 30% appearing once. The sample comprised central memory CD4+ T cells from blood. The receptors originated from a woman younger than 30 with type 1 diabetes.

This clone showed up just a few times. The gene calls are TRBV18 and TRBJ2-3; 8 positions match TRBD1. Germline-derived CDR1 and CDR2 are KGHSH and LQKENI. The V and J ends lost 6 bases and 6 bases, in that order; junction bases with no gene match: 11. The CDR3 is made up of 15 amino acids. The CDR3 protein is CASSRGQGRVDTQYF. Written as DNA, the CDR3 is TGTGCCAGCTCTCGCGGACAGGGAAGGGTTGATACGCAGTATTTT.

This clone has only a few counts. V gene TRBV21-1 combines with J gene TRBJ2-3; the DNA was not used to check the table's D call, TRBD2. TRBV21-1 is a pseudogene locus. CDR3 size: 15 residues. The CDR3 DNA is TGTGCCAGCAGCAAACATCCAGCGGGCACAGATACGCAGTATTTT. It codes for CASSKHPAGTDTQYF.

V and J are TRBV19 and TRBJ1-5; D possibly corresponds to TRBD1 (6 bases). The CDR3 extends over 17 amino acids. Trimming took off 5 bases at V and 0 bases at J, with 17 bases between the two ends. Per the germline V gene, CDR1 is LNHDA and CDR2 is SQIVND (reference sequence). CDR3 coding DNA: TGTGCCAGTAGTCCTCGGACAGAGAGCTATAGCAATCAGCCCCAGCATTTT. Translating it yields CASSPRTESYSNQPQHF.

The V call is TRBV6-6, the J call TRBJ2-7; the match to TRBD2 covers 11 bases. The CDR3 is 15 residues long. The V and J ends lost 5 bases and 0 bases, in that order; junction bases with no gene match: 3. Germline CDR1 and CDR2: MNHNY and SVGAGI (reference sequence). In nucleotides, the CDR3 is TGTGCCAGCAGTCAACTAGCGGGGGCCTCCTACGAGCAGTACTTC. This sequence encodes CASSQLAGASYEQYF.

This clone was picked up a small number of times. The V and J genes are TRBV30 and TRBJ2-1, with 10 nucleotides matching TRBD2. Germline V gene data show CDR1 as GTSNPN and CDR2 as SVGIG (reference sequence). After removal of 6 bases from V and 9 bases from J, the junction contained 17 bases not matched to a gene. The CDR3 spans 16 residues. CDR3 bases: TGTGCCTGCCCCCGAGCCTCACTAGCGGGATTGGGTGAGCAGTTCTTC. Its translation is CACPRASLAGLGEQFF.

The J gene is TRBJ1-1, the V gene TRBV29-1; D gene unclear. The CDR3 length is 9 residues. Germline V gene data show CDR1 as SQVTM and CDR2 as ANQGSEA. Deletions cut 4 bases from V and 7 bases from J, with 4 bases between. CDR3 coding DNA: TGCAGCGTTGTCGGTGAAGCTTTCTTT. It yields the protein CSVVGEAFF. Full variable domain (outside the CDR3, taken from reference TRBV29-1 and TRBJ1-1): SAVISQKPSRDICQRGTSLTIQCQVDSQVTMMFWYRQQPGQSLTLIATANQGSEATYESGFVIDKFPISRPNLTFSTLTVSNMSPEDSSIYLCSVVGEAFFGQGTRLTVV.

The chain carries TRBV9 and TRBJ2-1; maybe TRBD2 (6 bases). Germline CDR1 is SGDLS and CDR2 is YYNGEE. The ends were cut back, 4 bases at V and 8 bases at J, with 16 bases in the middle. The CDR3 is 14 residues long. As DNA, the CDR3 is TGTGCCAGCAGCCCCCTTCCGGGAGACGATGAGCAGTTCTTC. This codes for CASSPLPGDDEQFF.

The chain employs TRBV9 and TRBJ1-3, with 8 positions matching TRBD1. This CDR3 spans 18 amino acids. CDR1 SGDLS and CDR2 YYNGEE come from the germline V gene. The J segment lost 2 bases and the V segment lost 2 bases, leaving 12 bases of the junction unmatched. CDR3 in DNA: TGTGCCAGCAGCGTGGCGACAGGGGTCAGTATTCCTGGAAACACCATATATTTT. It codes for CASSVATGVSIPGNTIYF.

This clone was seen a handful of times. The chain is built from TRBV18 and TRBJ1-3; D may be TRBD1 (5 bases). Germline CDR1 reads KGHSH; CDR2 reads LQKENI. V gave up 0 bases and J gave up 4 bases, with 7 bases separating them. The CDR3 runs 14 residues. The CDR3 sequence: CASSPPGGGNTIYF. The CDR3 DNA follows: TGTGCCAGCTCACCACCGGGGGGAGGAAACACCATATATTTT.

The table lists this clone with many counts. The V and J genes are TRBV7-2 and TRBJ2-7; maybe TRBD2 (5 bases). The CDR3 is made up of 14 amino acids. Trimming cost V 1 base and J 7 bases, with 14 bases left between them. Germline V lookup: CDR1 SGHTA, CDR2 FQGNSA. CDR3: CASSLGLRTYEQYV. In DNA, the CDR3 is TGTGCCAGCAGCTTAGGCCTTCGGACTTATGAGCAGTACGTC.

V gene TRBV6-5 combines with J gene TRBJ1-5; 9 nucleotides align to TRBD1. V dropped 6 bases and J dropped 5; count of bases not matched to a gene: 5. Germline V gene data show CDR1 as MNHEY and CDR2 as SVGAGI. This CDR3 is 14 amino acids long. CDR3 coding DNA: TGTGCCAGCAGGCCGGGACAGGGCCATCAGCCCCAGCATTTT. Translation: CASRPGQGHQPQHF.

This clone was detected only a few times. CDR3 DNA: TGTGCCAGTAGTATGACTGAATCCTACAATGAGCAGTTCTTC. It translates to CASSMTESYNEQFF. The rearrangement links TRBV19 to TRBJ2-1; no reliable D call. The CDR3 is 14 residues long. V lost 3 bases to trimming and J lost 1 base, with 7 bases between them. Looked up from germline, CDR1 is LNHDA and CDR2 is SQIVND (reference sequence).

This clone has just a few counts. The chain combines TRBV9 with TRBJ2-5; D unresolved. CDR1 and CDR2 from the germline V gene are SGDLS and YYNGEE. The CDR3 has 15 amino acids. V was shortened by 3 bases and J by 5 bases, with 17 bases between the two germline ends. The CDR3 here is CASSALPSPPETQYF. As DNA, the CDR3 is TGTGCCAGCAGCGCACTGCCGTCCCCCCCGGAGACCCAGTACTTC.